This T cell receptor beta chain was sequenced in a study of blood T cells in healthy people across ages. Individuals who donated were healthy Caucasians from Russia aged roughly 6 to 95. A second PCR of about 7 to 12 cycles used a sample-barcoded 5' primer and a J-beta primer mix. TCRdb re-derived calls from the 5' RACE reads in MiXCR, one entry per CDR3 protein. The sample yields hundreds of thousands of distinct CDR3 sequences, more than 55% seen once. The ends were cut back, 6 bases at V and 5 bases at J, with 10 bases in the middle. This CDR3 region has 11 residues. Germline CDR1 and CDR2: SQVTM and ANQGSEA.

The TCR sequence derives from a man in his forties in good health. V and J are TRBV29-1 and TRBJ1-1, with no clear D. Sequencing used blood. This CDR3 is CSVPGRTEAFF. CDR3 bases: TGCAGCGTCCCGGGGAGGACTGAAGCTTTCTTT.